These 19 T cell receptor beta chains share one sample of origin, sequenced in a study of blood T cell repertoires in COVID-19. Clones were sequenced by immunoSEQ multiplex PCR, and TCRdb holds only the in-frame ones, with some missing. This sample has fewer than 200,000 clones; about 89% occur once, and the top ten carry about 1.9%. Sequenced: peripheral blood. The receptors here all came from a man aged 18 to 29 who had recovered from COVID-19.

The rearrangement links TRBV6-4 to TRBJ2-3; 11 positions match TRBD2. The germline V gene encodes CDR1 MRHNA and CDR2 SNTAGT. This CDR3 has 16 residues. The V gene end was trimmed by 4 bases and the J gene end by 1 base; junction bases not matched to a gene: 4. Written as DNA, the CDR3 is TGTGCCAGCAGTGCCACTAGCGGGAGAGGCACAGATACGCAGTATTTT. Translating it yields CASSATSGRGTDTQYF.

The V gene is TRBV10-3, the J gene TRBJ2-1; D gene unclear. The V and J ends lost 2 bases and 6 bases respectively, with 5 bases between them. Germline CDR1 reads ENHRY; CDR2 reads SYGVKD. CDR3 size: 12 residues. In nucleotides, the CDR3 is TGTGCCATCAGTGAGCTCCGCAATGAGCAGTTCTTC. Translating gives CAISELRNEQFF.

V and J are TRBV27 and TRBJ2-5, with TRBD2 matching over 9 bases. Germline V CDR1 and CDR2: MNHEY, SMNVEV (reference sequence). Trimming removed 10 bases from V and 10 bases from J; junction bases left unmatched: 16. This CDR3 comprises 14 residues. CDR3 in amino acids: CATGSGSGGEDQYF. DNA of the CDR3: TGTGCCACCGGTAGCGGGAGCGGGGGAGAGGACCAGTACTTC.

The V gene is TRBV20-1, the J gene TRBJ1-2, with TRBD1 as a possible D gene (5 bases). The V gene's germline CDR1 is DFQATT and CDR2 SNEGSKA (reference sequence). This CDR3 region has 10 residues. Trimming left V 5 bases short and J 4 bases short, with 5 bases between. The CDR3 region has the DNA TGCAGTGCTGACAGCTATGGCTACACCTTC. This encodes CSADSYGYTF.

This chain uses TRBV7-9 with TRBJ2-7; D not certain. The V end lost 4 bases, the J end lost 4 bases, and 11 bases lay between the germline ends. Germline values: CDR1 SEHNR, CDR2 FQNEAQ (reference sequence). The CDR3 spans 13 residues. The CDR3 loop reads CASSSPSPYEQYF. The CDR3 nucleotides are TGTGCCAGCAGCTCCCCTTCCCCTTACGAGCAGTACTTC.

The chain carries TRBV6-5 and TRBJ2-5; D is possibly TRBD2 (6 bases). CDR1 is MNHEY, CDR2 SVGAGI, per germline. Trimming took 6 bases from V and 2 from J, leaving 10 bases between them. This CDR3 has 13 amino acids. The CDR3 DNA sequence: TGTGCCAGCAGCGGGCGGGATCAAGAGACCCAGTACTTC. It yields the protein CASSGRDQETQYF.

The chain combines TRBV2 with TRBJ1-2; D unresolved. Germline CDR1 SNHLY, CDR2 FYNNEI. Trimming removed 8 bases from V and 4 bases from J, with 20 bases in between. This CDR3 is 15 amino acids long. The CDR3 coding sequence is TGTGCCAGCCGAAAAACGCTAGAGAGGGTCTATGGCTACACCTTC. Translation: CASRKTLERVYGYTF.

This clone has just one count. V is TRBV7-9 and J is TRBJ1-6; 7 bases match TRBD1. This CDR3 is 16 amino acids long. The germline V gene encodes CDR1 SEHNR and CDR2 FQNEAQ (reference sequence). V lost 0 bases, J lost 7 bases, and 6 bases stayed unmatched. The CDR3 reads CASSLAPNRGNSPLHF. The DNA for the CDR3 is TGTGCCAGCAGCTTAGCCCCCAACAGGGGAAATTCACCCCTCCACTTT.

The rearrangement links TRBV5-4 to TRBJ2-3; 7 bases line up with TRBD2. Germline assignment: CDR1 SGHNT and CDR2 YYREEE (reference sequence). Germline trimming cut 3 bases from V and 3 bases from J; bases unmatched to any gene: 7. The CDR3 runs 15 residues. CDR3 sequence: CASSSGGDPTDTQYF. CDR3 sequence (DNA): TGTGCCAGCAGCTCTGGGGGGGACCCTACAGATACGCAGTATTTT.

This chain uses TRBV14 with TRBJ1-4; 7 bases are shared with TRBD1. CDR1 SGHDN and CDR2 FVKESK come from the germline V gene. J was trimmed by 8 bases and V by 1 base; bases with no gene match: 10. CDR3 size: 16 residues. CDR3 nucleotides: TGTGCCAGCAGCCAAGCGGGCCAATTGGACAGGGAAAAACTGTTTTTT. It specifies CASSQAGQLDREKLFF.

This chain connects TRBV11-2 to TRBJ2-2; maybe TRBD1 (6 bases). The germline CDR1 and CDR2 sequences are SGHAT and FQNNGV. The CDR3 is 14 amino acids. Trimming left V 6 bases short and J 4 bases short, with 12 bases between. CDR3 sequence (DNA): TGTGCCAGCAGTCGCACAGGGAGCACCGGGGAGCTGTTTTTT. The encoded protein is CASSRTGSTGELFF.

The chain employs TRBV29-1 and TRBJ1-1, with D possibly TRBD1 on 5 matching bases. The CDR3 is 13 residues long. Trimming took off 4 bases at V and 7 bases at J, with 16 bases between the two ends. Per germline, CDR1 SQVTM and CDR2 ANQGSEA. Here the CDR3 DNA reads TGCAGCGTTGTAAAGGGTAACGGGGGTGAAGCTTTCTTT. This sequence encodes CSVVKGNGGEAFF.

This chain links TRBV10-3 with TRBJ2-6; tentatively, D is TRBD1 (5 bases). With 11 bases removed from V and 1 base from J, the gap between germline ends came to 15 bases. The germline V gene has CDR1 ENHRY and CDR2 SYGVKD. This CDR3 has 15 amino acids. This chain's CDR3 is CAHARGTSGANVLTF. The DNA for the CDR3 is TGTGCCCACGCAAGGGGAACTTCTGGGGCCAACGTCCTGACTTTC.

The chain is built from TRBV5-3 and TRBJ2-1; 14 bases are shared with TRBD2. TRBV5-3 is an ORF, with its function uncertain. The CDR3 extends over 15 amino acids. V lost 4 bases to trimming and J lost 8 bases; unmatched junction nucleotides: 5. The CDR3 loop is CARSAGTSGRHEQFF. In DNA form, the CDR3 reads TGTGCCAGAAGCGCGGGGACTAGCGGGAGACATGAGCAGTTCTTC.

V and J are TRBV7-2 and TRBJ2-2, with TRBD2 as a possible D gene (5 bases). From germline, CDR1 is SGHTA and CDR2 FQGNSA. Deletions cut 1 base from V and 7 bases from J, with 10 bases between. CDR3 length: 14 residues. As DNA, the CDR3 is TGTGCCAGCAGCTTAGATCGGGAAGTCGGGGAGCTGTTTTTT. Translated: CASSLDREVGELFF.

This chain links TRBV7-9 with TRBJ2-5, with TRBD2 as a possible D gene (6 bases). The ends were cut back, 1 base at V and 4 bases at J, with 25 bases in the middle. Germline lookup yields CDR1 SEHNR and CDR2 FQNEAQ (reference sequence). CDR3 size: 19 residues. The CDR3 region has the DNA TGTGCCAGCAGCTTAGGGGTTCTGGTTGGCGGGAACGTGGGAGAGACCCAGTACTTC. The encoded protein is CASSLGVLVGGNVGETQYF.

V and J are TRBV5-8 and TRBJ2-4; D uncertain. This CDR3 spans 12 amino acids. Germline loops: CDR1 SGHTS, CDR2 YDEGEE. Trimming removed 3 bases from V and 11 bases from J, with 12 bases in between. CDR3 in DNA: TGTGCCAGCAGCTCCTCTACAGCCTTTCAGTACTTC. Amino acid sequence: CASSSSTAFQYF.

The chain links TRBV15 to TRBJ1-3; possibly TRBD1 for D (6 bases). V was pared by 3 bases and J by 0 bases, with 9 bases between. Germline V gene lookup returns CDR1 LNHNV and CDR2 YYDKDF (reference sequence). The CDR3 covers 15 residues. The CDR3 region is CATSRDSGSGNTIYF. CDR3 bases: TGTGCCACCAGCAGGGACAGCGGCTCTGGAAACACCATATATTTT.

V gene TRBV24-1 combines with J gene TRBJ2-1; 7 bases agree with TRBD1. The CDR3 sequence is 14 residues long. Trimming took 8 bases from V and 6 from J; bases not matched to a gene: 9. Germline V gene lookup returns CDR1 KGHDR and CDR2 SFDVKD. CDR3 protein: CATNPGTASNEQFF. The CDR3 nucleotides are TGTGCCACCAACCCCGGGACAGCAAGCAATGAGCAGTTCTTC.